This T cell receptor (beta chain) appears in the sequencing data of a study of T cell responses to AZD1222 COVID-19 vaccine (dated by TCRdb to the early 2020s). In the study overall: AZD1222 recipients given second doses at about 4 weeks or at about 12 weeks were pooled, since spike-specific TCR depth and breadth were not found to differ between the two schedules. TCR sequencing was performed for about 250 trial participants, of whom 200 to 210 were given two doses of AZD1222 and around 25 were given two doses of MenACWY control vaccine. Enrollment into the trials was organized by age into subgroups of 18-55, 56-69 and 70-plus years, and those subgroups contained about 160, 30 and 59 TCR-sequenced participants, respectively. Findings and caveats that apply to the study as a whole: Reportedly, close to half of the unique spike-specific TCRs recognized epitopes lying outside the regions that are mutated in the B.1.351 and B.1.1.7 variants. Most participants were white British and females outnumbered males, and the authors suggested that clonal diversity may have been underestimated. Because no samples from the day 14 peak response were available, repertoires could be characterized only after the peak T cell response. The 56-69-year group was small, and its depth increase did not reach significance, likely because of low power. Only a handful of AZD1222 recipients were SARS-CoV-2 seropositive at baseline, limiting conclusions about previously exposed vaccinees. Spike-specific TCR breadth and depth rose significantly after two AZD1222 doses compared with day 0 and with MenACWY recipients. The vaccine-associated CD4 TCRs covered the entire spike protein, and the dominant responses fell in regions 160-218 and 743-854.

As regards this clone: Its antigen target is currently unknown. No much larger clone exists at a distance of one base, and base qualities are not known. The same CDR3 arises from other DNA sequences in this sample as well.

In the germline V gene, CDR1 corresponds to SGHRS and CDR2 to YFSETQ. Measured from the cysteine to the phenylalanine, the CDR3 is 13 residues long. Of the read, only the CDR3 DNA is kept; its 39 bases are in frame from base 1. V is reduced by 0 bases and J by 1 base, leaving a spacing of 2 bases between them. The CDR3 regions of human TCRbeta chains were analyzed by immunosequencing. The original pipeline was this. Repertoire TCRs were matched against a reference library of SARS-CoV-2-specific TCRs generated with the MIRA antigen-specificity platform. Breadth was defined as the fraction of unique TCRs that were SARS-CoV-2-associated. Depth was defined as the fraction of total T cells that were SARS-CoV-2-associated. Each spike-specific TCR was assigned to its reactive spike region and to a CD4 or CD8 class using the MIRA data. Log10-transformed breadth and depth values were compared by one-way ANOVA with Sidak's multiple comparisons tests. TCRdb mirrors the immuneACCESS table, restricted to in-frame sequences. Some clones are absent from its copies; in checked studies, under half trace to an unresolved V gene, and the reason for the others is unknown. For V, J and clone size, that table is used; D and trimming come from the DNA. The sample table records some 92,000 clones; approximately 90% of these occur just once. The ten top clones hold around 8.1% of the sample.

Reading the label with the study, this specimen's time point is: baseline before first vaccination. Vaccinee samples came from UK trials COV001 and COV002, including a single-blind randomized controlled phase 2/3 trial of AZD1222 (ChAdOx1 nCoV-19) in healthy adults. Trial participant PBMC samples were collected at day 0 and day 28 after the second dose for TCRbeta chain sequencing. The sequence came from an adult in good health. The chain is made from TRBV5-1 and TRBJ1-3; confidence is insufficient to name the D gene. This specimen consisted of peripheral blood, obtained on day 0 of AZD1222 vaccination. The DNA sequence is as follows: TGCGCCAGCAGCTTGGGATCTGGAAACACCATATATTTT. Translated, this is CASSLGSGNTIYF.